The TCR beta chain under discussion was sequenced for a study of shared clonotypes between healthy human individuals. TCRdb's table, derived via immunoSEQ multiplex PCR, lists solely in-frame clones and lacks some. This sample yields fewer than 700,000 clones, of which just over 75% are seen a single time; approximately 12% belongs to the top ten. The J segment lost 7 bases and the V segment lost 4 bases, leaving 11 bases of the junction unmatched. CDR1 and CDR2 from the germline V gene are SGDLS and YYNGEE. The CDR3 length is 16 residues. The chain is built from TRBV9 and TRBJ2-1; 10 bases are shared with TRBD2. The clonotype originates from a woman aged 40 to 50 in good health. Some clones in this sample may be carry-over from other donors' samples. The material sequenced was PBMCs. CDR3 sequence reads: CASSPPLSGRRNEQFF. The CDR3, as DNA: TGTGCCAGCAGCCCGCCCCTTAGCGGGAGGAGGAATGAGCAGTTCTTC.